In its sample, the clone carrying this TCR beta chain was seen a few times. TCRdb ran MiXCR on the 5' RACE reads and lists one entry per CDR3 protein. This table has just under 600,000 distinct CDR3 sequences, roughly 13% appearing once. The record originates from a study of T cells after yellow fever vaccination. V lost 1 base to trimming and J lost 3 bases, with 8 bases between them. Germline loops: CDR1 SEHNR, CDR2 FQNEAQ (reference sequence). The CDR3 consists of 14 residues. The sequences come from PBMCs, collected on the day of the yellow fever booster vaccination. This chain uses TRBV7-9 with TRBJ2-3; D unresolved. The sequence came from a man in his thirties or forties who received the YFV17D yellow fever vaccine. The CDR3 spells CASSLDAATDTQYF. The CDR3 nucleotides are TGTGCCAGCAGCTTAGATGCGGCGACAGATACGCAGTATTTT.